This T cell receptor (beta chain) was obtained from a study of T-cell memory formation after mild COVID-19. The CDR3 runs to 12 residues. Trimming stripped 5 bases from V and 5 bases from J, with 12 bases between. The germline V gene encodes CDR1 DFQATT and CDR2 SNEGSKA (reference sequence). From the 5' RACE reads, TCRdb called clonotypes with MiXCR, one entry per CDR3 protein. This repertoire shows under 250,000 distinct CDR3 sequences, roughly 10% found once; its top ten account for 3% to 4%. This clonotype was counted between two and nine times. This receptor was obtained from a man aged 18 to 30 who had mild COVID-19 (a few samples of this study predate the infection). Cell type and time point are not known. The J gene is TRBJ2-5, the V gene TRBV20-1, with D unclear. Sequencing was carried out using PBMCs or a T cell subset sorted from them (not recorded which). This CDR3 is CSAGPGRETQYF. The CDR3 DNA reads as TGCAGTGCTGGGCCCGGCCGGGAGACCCAGTACTTC.